This TCR beta chain appears in the sequencing data of a study of yellow fever vaccine responses in identical twins. Study-wide results and limits: Twins reportedly had a vaccine T cell response that seemed partly convergent, partly personalized.

CDR1 and CDR2 (germline): SNHLY, FYNNEI. The CDR3 has 14 amino acids. Trimming left V 7 bases short and J 3 bases short, with 16 bases between. TCRdb recomputed calls from the RT-PCR reads with MiXCR, one row per CDR3 protein. The data contain about 2,700 distinct CDR3 sequences, about 90% of them seen just once; the ten biggest clones take up 1.9%. As for this clonotype: As yet, its antigen is unknown.

This chain joins TRBV2 and TRBJ2-7, with D tentatively TRBD2 (7 bases). Sequencing used T cells from blood (PBMCs), unsorted or a sorted subset (not recorded which), obtained before or after yellow fever vaccination (not recorded which). The clonotype originates from a female donor who received the yellow fever vaccine. For the CDR3, the DNA is TGTGCCAGCAAGGGGGGGAAACTATTCTACGAGCAGTACTTC. Translation gives CASKGGKLFYEQYF. Using reference TRBV2 and TRBJ2-7 for the parts outside the CDR3, the full variable domain is EPEVTQTPSHQVTQMGQEVILRCVPISNHLYFYWYRQILGQKVEFLVSFYNNEISEKSEIFDDQFSVERPDGSNFTLKIRSTKLEDSAMYFCASKGGKLFYEQYFGPGTRLTVT.